This entry concerns a single TCR beta chain. Its antigen is as yet unknown. Here immunoSEQ multiplex PCR was the method, and the copy in TCRdb shows in-frame clones only, minus some. This table has 95,000 to 130,000 clones, about nine tenths appearing once. The data are from a study of graft-versus-host responses after intestinal transplantation. This CDR3 region has 15 residues. V gave up 11 bases and J gave up 6 bases; unmatched junction bases: 14. The germline V gene has CDR1 MNHNY and CDR2 SVGAGI (reference sequence). The TCR sequence derives from a human donor who received an intestinal transplant. This specimen was unstimulated CD4+ T cells sorted from spleen or lymph node cells, taken before intestinal transplant. The chain joins TRBV6-6 to TRBJ2-1, with TRBD2 matching 9 bases. CDR3 coding DNA: TGTGCCGGCACCCGGGGCGGGGGGGGCAGCAATGAGCAGTTCTTC. Its translation is CAGTRGGGGSNEQFF.